This T cell receptor beta chain stems from a study of monozygotic twins with inflammatory bowel disease. Two nested PCRs, run for approximately 16 and 9 cycles, were applied to TCRalpha and TCRbeta cDNA. From its re-call of the 5' RACE reads, TCRdb lists each CDR3 protein once, without DNA. The sample shows about 160,000 distinct CDR3 sequences, and approximately 2.8% sits with its ten largest clones. The CDR3 is 16 residues long. From germline, CDR1 is ENHRY and CDR2 SYGVKD. This chain links TRBV10-3 with TRBJ2-1; TCRdb returns TRBD1, unconfirmable since there is no DNA. Input material: blood. This clonotype originated in a human donor with ulcerative colitis or Crohn's disease, or a healthy co-twin of an affected twin (not recorded which). The CDR3: CAIGAGGTGGSNEQFF.